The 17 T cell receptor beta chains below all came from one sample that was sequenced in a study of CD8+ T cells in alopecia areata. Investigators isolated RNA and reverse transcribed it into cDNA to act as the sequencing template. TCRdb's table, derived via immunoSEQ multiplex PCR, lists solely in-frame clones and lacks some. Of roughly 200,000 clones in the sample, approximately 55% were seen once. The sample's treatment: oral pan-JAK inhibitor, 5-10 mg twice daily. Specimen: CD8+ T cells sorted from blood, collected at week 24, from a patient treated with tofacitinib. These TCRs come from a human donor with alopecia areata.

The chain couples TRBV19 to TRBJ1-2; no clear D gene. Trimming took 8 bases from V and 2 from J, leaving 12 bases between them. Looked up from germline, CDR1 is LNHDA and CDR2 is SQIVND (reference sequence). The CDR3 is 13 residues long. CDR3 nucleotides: TGTGCCAGTGGACGGACGGGGAACTATGGCTACACCTTC. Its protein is CASGRTGNYGYTF.

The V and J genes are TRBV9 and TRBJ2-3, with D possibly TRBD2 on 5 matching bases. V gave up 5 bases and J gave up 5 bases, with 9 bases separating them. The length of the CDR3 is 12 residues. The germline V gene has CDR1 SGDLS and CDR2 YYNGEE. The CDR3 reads CASSLGLDTQYF. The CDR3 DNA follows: TGTGCCAGCAGTCTTGGACTAGATACGCAGTATTTT.

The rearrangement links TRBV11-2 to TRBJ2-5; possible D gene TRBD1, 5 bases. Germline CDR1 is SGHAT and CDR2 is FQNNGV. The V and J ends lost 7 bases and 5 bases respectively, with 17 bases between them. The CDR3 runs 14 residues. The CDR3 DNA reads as TGTGCCAGCACCTTGACTCAGGGCTCGGAGACCCAGTACTTC. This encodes CASTLTQGSETQYF.

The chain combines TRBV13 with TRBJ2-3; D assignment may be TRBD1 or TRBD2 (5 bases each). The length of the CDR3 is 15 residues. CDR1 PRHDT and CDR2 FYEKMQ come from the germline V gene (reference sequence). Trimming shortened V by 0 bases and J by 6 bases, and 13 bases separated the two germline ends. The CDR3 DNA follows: TGTGCCAGCAGCTTAGGCCCAGGGCCGGGGGATACGCAGTATTTT. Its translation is CASSLGPGPGDTQYF.

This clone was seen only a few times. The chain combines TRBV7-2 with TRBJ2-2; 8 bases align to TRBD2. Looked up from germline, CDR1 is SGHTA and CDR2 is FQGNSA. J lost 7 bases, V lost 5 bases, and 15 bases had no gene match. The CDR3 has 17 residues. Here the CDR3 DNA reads TGTGCCAGCAGCGACTTAGCGGGGCGGAACTACAACGGGGAGCTGTTTTTT. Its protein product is CASSDLAGRNYNGELFF.

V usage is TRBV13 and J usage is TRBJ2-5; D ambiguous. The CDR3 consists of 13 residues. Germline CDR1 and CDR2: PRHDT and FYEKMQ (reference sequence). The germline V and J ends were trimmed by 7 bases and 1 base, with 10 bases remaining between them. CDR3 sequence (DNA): TGTGCCAGCACCCTCAAAGGCCAAGAGACCCAGTACTTC. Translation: CASTLKGQETQYF.

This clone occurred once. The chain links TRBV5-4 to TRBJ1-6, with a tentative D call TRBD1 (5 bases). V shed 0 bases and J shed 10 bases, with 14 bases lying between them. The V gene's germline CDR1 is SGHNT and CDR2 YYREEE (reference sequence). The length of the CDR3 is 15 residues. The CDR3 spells CASSLGGEVHSPLHF. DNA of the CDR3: TGTGCCAGCAGCTTGGGGGGCGAGGTTCACTCACCCCTCCACTTT.

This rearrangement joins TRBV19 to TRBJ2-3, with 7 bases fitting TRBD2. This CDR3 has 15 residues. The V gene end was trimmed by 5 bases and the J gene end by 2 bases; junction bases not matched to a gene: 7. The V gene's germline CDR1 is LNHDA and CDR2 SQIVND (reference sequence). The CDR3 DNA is TGTGCCAGTAGTGGGCGGGGGAGATACACAGATACGCAGTATTTT. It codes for CASSGRGRYTDTQYF.

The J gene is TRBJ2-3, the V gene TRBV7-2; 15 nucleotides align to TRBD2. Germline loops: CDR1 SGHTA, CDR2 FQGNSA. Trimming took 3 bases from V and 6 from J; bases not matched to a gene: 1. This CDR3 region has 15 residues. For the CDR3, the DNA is TGTGCCAGCAGCTTGGGGACTAGCGGGGGGGATACGCAGTATTTT. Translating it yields CASSLGTSGGDTQYF.

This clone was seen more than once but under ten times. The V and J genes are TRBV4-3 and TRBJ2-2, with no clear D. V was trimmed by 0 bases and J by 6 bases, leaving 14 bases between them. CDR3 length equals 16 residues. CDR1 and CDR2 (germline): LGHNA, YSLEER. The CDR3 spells CASSQDRIRTAGELFF. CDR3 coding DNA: TGCGCCAGCAGCCAAGATCGGATACGAACGGCCGGGGAGCTGTTTTTT.

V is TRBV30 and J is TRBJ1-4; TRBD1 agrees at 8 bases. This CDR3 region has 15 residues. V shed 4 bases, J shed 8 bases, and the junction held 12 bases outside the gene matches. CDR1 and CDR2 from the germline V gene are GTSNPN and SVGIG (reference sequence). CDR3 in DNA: TGTGCCTGGACTACAATGGCGACAGGGGACGAAAAACTGTTTTTT. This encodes CAWTTMATGDEKLFF.

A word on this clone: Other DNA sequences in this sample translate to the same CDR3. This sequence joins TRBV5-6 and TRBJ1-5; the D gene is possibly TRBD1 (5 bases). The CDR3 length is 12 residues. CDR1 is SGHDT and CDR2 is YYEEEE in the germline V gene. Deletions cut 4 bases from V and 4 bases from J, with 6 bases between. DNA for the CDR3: TGTGCCAGCAGCGGGGGGAATCAGCCCCAGCATTTT. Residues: CASSGGNQPQHF.

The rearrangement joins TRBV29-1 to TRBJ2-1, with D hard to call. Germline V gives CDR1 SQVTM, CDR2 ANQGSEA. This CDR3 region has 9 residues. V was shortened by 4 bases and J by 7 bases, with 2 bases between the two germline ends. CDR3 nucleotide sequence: TGCAGCGTTGCAAATGAGCAGTTCTTC. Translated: CSVANEQFF.

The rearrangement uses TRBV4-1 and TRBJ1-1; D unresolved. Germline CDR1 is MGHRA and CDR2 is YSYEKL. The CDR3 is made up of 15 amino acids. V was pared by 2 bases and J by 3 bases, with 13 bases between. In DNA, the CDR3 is TGCGCCAGCAGCCAATACCCCACTTCGGACACTGAAGCTTTCTTT. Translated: CASSQYPTSDTEAFF.

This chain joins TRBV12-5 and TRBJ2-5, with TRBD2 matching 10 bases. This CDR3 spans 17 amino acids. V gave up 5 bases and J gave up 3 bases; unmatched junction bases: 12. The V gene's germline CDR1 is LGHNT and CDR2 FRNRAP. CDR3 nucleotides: TGTGCTAGTGGTCCGGGACTAGCGCGTAGACCGGAAGAGACCCAGTACTTC. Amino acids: CASGPGLARRPEETQYF. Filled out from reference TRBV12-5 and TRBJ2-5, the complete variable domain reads DARVTQTPRHKVTEMGQEVTMRCQPILGHNTVFWYRQTMMQGLELLAYFRNRAPLDDSGMPKDRFSAEMPDATLATLKIQPSEPRDSAVYFCASGPGLARRPEETQYFGPGTRLLVL.

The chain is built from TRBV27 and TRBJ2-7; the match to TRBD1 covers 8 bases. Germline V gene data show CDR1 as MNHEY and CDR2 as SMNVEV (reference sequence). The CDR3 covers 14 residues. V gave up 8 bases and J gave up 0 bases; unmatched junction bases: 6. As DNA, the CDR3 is TGTGCCAGCGGACGGACAGGGTCCTCCTACGAGCAGTACTTC. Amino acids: CASGRTGSSYEQYF.

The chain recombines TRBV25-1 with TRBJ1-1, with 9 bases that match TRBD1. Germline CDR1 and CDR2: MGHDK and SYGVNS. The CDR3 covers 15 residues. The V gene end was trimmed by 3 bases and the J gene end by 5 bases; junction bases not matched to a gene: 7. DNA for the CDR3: TGTGCCAGCAGTGATCCGACAGGGGGGAGGACTGAAGCTTTCTTT. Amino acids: CASSDPTGGRTEAFF.